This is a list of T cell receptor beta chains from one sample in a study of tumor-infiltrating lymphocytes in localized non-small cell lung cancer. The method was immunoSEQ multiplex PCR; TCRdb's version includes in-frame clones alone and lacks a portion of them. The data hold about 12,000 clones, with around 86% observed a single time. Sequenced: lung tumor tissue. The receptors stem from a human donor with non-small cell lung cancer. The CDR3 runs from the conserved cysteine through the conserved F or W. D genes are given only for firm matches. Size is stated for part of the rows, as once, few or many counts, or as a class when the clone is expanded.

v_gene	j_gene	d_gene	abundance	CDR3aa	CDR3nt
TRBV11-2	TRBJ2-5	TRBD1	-	CASSLQGAVGARETQYF	TGTGCCAGCAGCTTACAGGGGGCTGTAGGAGCTCGAGAGACCCAGTACTTC
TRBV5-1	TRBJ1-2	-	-	CASSLINADYGYTF	TGCGCCAGCAGCTTAATCAACGCGGACTATGGCTACACCTTC
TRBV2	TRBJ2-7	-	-	CASMGGHHEQYF	TGTGCCAGCATGGGGGGGCACCACGAGCAGTACTTC
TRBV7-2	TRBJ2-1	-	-	CASSFLQGNEQFF	TGTGCCAGCAGCTTTCTCCAGGGTAATGAGCAGTTCTTC
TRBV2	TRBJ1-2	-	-	CASNREASIRGYTF	TGTGCCAGTAACCGGGAAGCTTCGATCCGTGGCTACACCTTC
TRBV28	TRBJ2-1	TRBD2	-	CASSLTSSGRYNEQFF	TGTGCCAGCAGTTTAACGTCTAGCGGGAGGTACAATGAGCAGTTCTTC
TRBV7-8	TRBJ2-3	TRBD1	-	CASSLARDRGKRDTQYF	TGTGCCAGCAGCTTAGCCCGGGACAGGGGGAAGAGAGATACGCAGTATTTT
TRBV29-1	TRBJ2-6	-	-	CSVPNGGAGANVLTF	TGCAGCGTACCGAATGGGGGCGCTGGGGCCAACGTCCTGACTTTC
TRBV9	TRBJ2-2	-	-	CASSLGGTGELFF	TGTGCCAGCAGCTTAGGGGGGACCGGGGAGCTGTTTTTT
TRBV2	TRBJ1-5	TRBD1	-	CASRLGQDNQPQHF	TGTGCCAGCAGGCTCGGACAGGACAATCAGCCCCAGCATTTT
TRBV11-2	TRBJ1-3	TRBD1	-	CASRNRDRDTDGNTIYF	TGTGCCAGCAGGAACCGGGACAGGGATACTGATGGAAACACCATATATTTT
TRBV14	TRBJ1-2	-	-	CASSQERHYGYTF	TGTGCCAGCAGCCAAGAGCGGCACTATGGCTACACCTTC
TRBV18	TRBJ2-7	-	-	CASSSETYEQYF	TGTGCCAGCTCATCCGAAACCTACGAGCAGTACTTC
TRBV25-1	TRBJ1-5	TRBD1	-	CASSGSGQGSSQPQHF	TGTGCCAGCAGTGGATCGGGACAGGGAAGCAGTCAGCCCCAGCATTTT
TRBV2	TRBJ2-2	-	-	CASSVADTGELFF	TGTGCCAGCAGTGTCGCAGACACCGGGGAGCTGTTTTTT
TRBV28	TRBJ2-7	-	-	CASTPRTLRRGVYEQYF	TGTGCCAGCACCCCGCGGACGCTAAGACGGGGAGTCTACGAGCAGTACTTC
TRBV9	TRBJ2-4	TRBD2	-	CASSVGASGLAKNIQYF	TGTGCCAGCAGCGTAGGGGCTAGCGGGCTAGCCAAAAACATTCAGTACTTC
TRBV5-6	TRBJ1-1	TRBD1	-	CASSLRDRGGVGAFF	TGTGCCAGCAGCTTGAGGGACAGGGGAGGAGTTGGGGCTTTCTTT
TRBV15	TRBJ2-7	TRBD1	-	CATSTGTGDYEQYF	TGTGCCACCAGCACCGGGACAGGTGACTACGAGCAGTACTTC
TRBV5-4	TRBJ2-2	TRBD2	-	CASSWGGRGTGELFF	TGTGCCAGCAGCTGGGGCGGGAGGGGCACCGGGGAGCTGTTTTTT
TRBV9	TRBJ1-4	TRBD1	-	CASSVGGDRGMETNEKLFF	TGTGCCAGCAGCGTAGGGGGGGACAGGGGAATGGAAACTAATGAAAAACTGTTTTTT
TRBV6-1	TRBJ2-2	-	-	CASSERQPANTGELFF	TGTGCCAGCAGTGAGAGACAACCCGCGAACACCGGGGAGCTGTTTTTT
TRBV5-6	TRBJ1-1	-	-	CASSLNTEAFF	TGTGCCAGCAGCTTAAACACTGAAGCTTTCTTT
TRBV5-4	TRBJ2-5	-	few	CASSSSAPQETQYF	TGTGCCAGCAGCTCATCGGCACCCCAAGAGACCCAGTACTTC
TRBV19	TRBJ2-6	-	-	CASSMQGLSTSGANVLTF	TGTGCCAGTAGTATGCAAGGGTTGTCAACCTCTGGGGCCAACGTCCTGACTTTC
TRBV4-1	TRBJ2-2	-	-	CASSLDRSANTGELFF	TGCGCCAGCAGCCTCGACAGATCCGCGAACACCGGGGAGCTGTTTTTT
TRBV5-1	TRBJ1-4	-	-	CASSLSGTSNEKLFF	TGCGCCAGCAGCTTGTCAGGGACTTCGAATGAAAAACTGTTTTTT
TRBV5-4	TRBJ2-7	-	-	CASSLAFYGKGDEQYF	TGTGCCAGCAGCTTGGCCTTTTACGGGAAGGGGGACGAGCAGTACTTC
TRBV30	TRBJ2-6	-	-	CAWTGDIYAGANVLTF	TGTGCCTGGACTGGAGATATTTACGCTGGGGCCAACGTCCTGACTTTC
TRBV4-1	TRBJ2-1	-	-	CASSQGGGSINEQFF	TGCGCCAGCAGCCAGGGTGGGGGGAGTATAAATGAGCAGTTCTTC
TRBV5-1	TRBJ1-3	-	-	CASSLVHRDSGNTIYF	TGCGCCAGCAGCTTGGTCCACAGGGACTCTGGAAACACCATATATTTT
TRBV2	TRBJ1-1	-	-	CASREHGGGTEAFF	TGTGCCAGCAGGGAACACGGAGGGGGTACTGAAGCTTTCTTT
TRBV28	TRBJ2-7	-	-	CASSLGGNYEQYF	TGTGCCAGCAGTTTAGGCGGTAACTACGAGCAGTACTTC
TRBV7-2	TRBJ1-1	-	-	CASSLSRGGEAFF	TGTGCCAGCAGCTTAAGCCGGGGAGGAGAAGCTTTCTTT
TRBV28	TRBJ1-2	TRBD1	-	CASMSGRGLQGSYGYTF	TGTGCCAGCATGTCGGGCAGGGGGTTACAGGGTTCCTATGGCTACACCTTC
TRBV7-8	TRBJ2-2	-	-	CASSLYAGSDTGELFF	TGTGCCAGCAGCTTATACGCGGGGTCGGACACCGGGGAGCTGTTTTTT
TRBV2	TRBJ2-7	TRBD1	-	CASSEDRLSSYEQYF	TGTGCCAGCAGCGAGGACAGGCTAAGCTCCTACGAGCAGTACTTC
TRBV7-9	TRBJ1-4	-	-	CASSLEGTLHEKLFF	TGTGCCAGCAGCTTAGAAGGAACCCTCCATGAAAAACTGTTTTTT
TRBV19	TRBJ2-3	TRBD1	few	CASGQGADTQYF	TGTGCCAGTGGACAGGGGGCAGATACGCAGTATTTT
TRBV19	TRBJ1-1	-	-	CASSILLMNTEAFF	TGTGCCAGTAGTATCTTACTGATGAACACTGAAGCTTTCTTT
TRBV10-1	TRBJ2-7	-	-	CASRVPKFGHYEQYF	TGCGCCAGCAGAGTCCCTAAATTCGGGCACTACGAGCAGTACTTC
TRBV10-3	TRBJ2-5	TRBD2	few	CAISKLAGVGQETQYF	TGTGCCATCAGTAAGCTAGCGGGAGTGGGACAAGAGACCCAGTACTTC
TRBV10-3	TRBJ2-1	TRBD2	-	CAIRLTSGRFVANEQFF	TGTGCCATCAGACTGACTAGCGGGAGGTTCGTTGCGAATGAGCAGTTCTTC
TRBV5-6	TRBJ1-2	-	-	CASSLIGSGGYTF	TGTGCCAGCAGCTTGATTGGGTCCGGTGGCTACACCTTC
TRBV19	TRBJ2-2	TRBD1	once	CASRSGQTNTGELFF	TGTGCCAGTAGGTCGGGACAGACGAACACCGGGGAGCTGTTTTTT
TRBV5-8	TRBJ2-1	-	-	CASSRRESSYNEQFF	TGTGCCAGCAGCAGAAGGGAGTCCTCCTACAATGAGCAGTTCTTC
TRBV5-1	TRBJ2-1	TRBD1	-	CASSSSGQGTNEQFF	TGCGCCAGCAGCTCATCGGGACAGGGAACAAATGAGCAGTTCTTC